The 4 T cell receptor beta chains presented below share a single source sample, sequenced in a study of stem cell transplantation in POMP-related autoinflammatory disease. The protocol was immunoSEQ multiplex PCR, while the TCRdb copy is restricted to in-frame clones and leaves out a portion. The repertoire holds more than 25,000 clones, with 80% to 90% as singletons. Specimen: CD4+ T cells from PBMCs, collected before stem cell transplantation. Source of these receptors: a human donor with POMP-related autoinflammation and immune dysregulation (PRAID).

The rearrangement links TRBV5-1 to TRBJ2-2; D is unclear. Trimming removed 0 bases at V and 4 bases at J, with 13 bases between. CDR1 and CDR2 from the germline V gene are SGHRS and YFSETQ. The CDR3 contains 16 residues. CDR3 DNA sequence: TGCGCCAGCAGCTTGGCCCCAGATGGTGTCACCGGGGAGCTGTTTTTT. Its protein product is CASSLAPDGVTGELFF.

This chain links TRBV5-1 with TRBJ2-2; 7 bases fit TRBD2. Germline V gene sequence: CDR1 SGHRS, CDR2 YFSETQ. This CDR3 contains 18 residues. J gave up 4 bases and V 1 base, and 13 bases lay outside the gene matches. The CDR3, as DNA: TGCGCCAGCAGCTTGAATCGGCGCGGGACTACCGTCACCGGGGAGCTGTTTTTT. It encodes CASSLNRRGTTVTGELFF.

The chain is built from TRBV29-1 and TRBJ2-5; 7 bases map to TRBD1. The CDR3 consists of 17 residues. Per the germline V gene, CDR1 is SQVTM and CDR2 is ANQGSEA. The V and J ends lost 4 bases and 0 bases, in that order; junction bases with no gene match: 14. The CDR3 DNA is TGCAGCGTTGGTCCGACAGAGGGACAGTGGTACCAAGAGACCCAGTACTTC. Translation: CSVGPTEGQWYQETQYF.

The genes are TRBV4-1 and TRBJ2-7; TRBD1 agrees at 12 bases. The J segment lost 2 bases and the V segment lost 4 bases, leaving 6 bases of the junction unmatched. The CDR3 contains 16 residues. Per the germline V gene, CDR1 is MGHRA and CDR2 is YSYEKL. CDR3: CASSPGTGGFPYEQYF. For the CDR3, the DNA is TGCGCCAGCAGCCCCGGGACAGGGGGCTTCCCCTACGAGCAGTACTTC.